The 30 T cell receptor beta chains listed next were all sequenced from one sample in a study of esophageal squamous cell carcinoma under preoperative chemotherapy. The time point: before preoperative PTX-NDP chemotherapy. Via MiXCR, TCRdb re-called the PCR reads, giving one row per CDR3 protein. The sample records under 7,000 distinct CDR3 sequences, 25% to 35% being singletons. Sample collection occurred from a patient given preoperative chemotherapy. The receptors here all came from a human donor with esophageal squamous cell carcinoma. The donor label of this sample is uncertain.

V gene TRBV7-8 combines with J gene TRBJ1-2; D may be TRBD1 (5 bases). The CDR3 sequence is 14 residues long. Germline-derived CDR1 and CDR2 are SGHVS and FQNEAQ. Trimming removed 0 bases from V and 2 bases from J, with 7 bases in between. The CDR3 bases are TGTGCCAGCAGCTTAGCGGGGCCAAACTATGGCTACACCTTC. It codes for CASSLAGPNYGYTF.

This clonotype showed up many times. This chain links TRBV7-2 with TRBJ2-1, with D unresolved. Trimming cost V 1 base and J 2 bases, with 9 bases left between them. The CDR3 has 15 residues. Germline-derived CDR1 and CDR2 are SGHTA and FQGNSA. The CDR3 here is CASSLVSPPYNEQFF. The CDR3 DNA reads as TGTGCCAGCAGCTTAGTGTCCCCCCCCTACAATGAGCAGTTCTTC.

The chain combines TRBV19 with TRBJ2-1, with D perhaps matching TRBD2 (6 bases). The CDR3 length is 14 residues. Germline assignment: CDR1 LNHDA and CDR2 SQIVND (reference sequence). Between the trimmed V and J ends, which lost 4 bases and 7 bases, there was a span of 14 bases. In DNA, the CDR3 is TGTGCCAGTAGTACCGGGAGCGAGCTTAATGAGCAGTTCTTC. It is translated as CASSTGSELNEQFF.

Worth noting for this clonotype: This is likely a read error, given that the CDR3 carries no conserved phenylalanine or tryptophan at its end. No DNA is shown, since the ends of the CDR3 on it are uncertain; the CDR3 is the one TCRdb lists. The V and J genes are TRBV7-2 and TRBJ2-1; the tabulated D call, TRBD1, remains unverified against the DNA. The CDR3 spans 16 amino acids, including both terminal residues. Germline V gene data show CDR1 as SGHTA and CDR2 as FQGNSA. This chain's CDR3 is CASSLRMRGGGEEEFV.

This clonotype is labeled as medium-sized (0.01 to 0.1%). The chain combines TRBV27 with TRBJ2-1, with D unresolved. Trimming left V 7 bases short and J 6 bases short, with 10 bases between. CDR1 and CDR2 (germline): MNHEY, SMNVEV (reference sequence). The CDR3 length is 12 residues. The DNA for the CDR3 is TGTGCCAGCAAGGCAGGCCTCAATGAGCAGTTCTTC. Residues: CASKAGLNEQFF.

Concerning this clonotype itself: Just one base apart from a much larger clone, this may be a read error. The genes are TRBV6-4 and TRBJ2-3, with D possibly TRBD2 on 5 matching bases. The last part of the DNA fits TRBJ2-7 better; the J call may be wrong. The germline CDR1 and CDR2 sequences are MRHNA and SNTAGT. The CDR3 extends over 14 amino acids. The CDR3 DNA is TGTGCCAGCAGTGACTCCGGGATAGGGAGCGAGCAGTACTTC. Protein sequence: CASSDSGIGSEQYF.

CDR3 residues: CASSQDYKDEQFF. The CDR3 region has the DNA TGCGCCAGCAGCCAAGACTATAAGGATGAGCAGTTCTTC. The V gene is TRBV4-1, the J gene TRBJ2-1; D is unclear. The V end lost 0 bases, the J end lost 8 bases, and 8 bases lay between the germline ends. CDR1 is MGHRA and CDR2 is YSYEKL in the germline V gene. This CDR3 region has 13 residues.

By proportion, this clonotype is medium-sized (0.01 to 0.1%). The chain has TRBV6-5 and TRBJ2-1; either TRBD1 or TRBD2 may fit D (6 bases each). Near its end, the DNA agrees better with TRBJ2-7, so the J call may be wrong. CDR1 is MNHEY and CDR2 is SVGAGI in the germline V gene. The CDR3 length is 15 residues. CDR3 protein: CASSPGRGLLGEQYF. As DNA, the CDR3 is TGTGCCAGCAGCCCGGGACGGGGGCTACTGGGGGAGCAGTACTTC.

In this sample, this clonotype turned up many times. A much larger clonotype is one base distant, so this may be a read error. The V gene is TRBV7-6, the J gene TRBJ2-1; 15 nucleotides align to TRBD2. The J call may be faulty, since TRBJ2-7 better matches the DNA end. Looked up from germline, CDR1 is SGHVS and CDR2 is FNYEAQ. CDR3 length: 20 residues. The CDR3 here is CASSASPGTSGGSSYNEQYF. CDR3 nucleotide sequence: TGTGCCAGCAGCGCCAGTCCCGGGACTAGCGGGGGGAGCTCCTACAATGAGCAGTACTTC.

This clonotype has only a few counts. No conserved phenylalanine or tryptophan ends this CDR3, so it is likely a read error. It is unclear where the CDR3 begins or ends on the DNA, so no DNA is shown, and the CDR3 is as TCRdb lists it. The rearrangement links TRBV7-2 to TRBJ2-6; the table calls TRBD1, which could not be checked here. Germline CDR1 and CDR2: SGHTA and FQGNSA. The CDR3 comprises 17 residues, both ends counted. CDR3 sequence: CASSFPGSGVDEQFFGP.

Turning to this clonotype: One base away lies a much larger clone, so this may be a sequencing read error. This chain connects TRBV12-3 or TRBV12-4 to TRBJ1-1; the match to TRBD1 covers 9 bases. This CDR3 spans 14 amino acids. Here the CDR3 DNA reads TGTGGCAGCACCTTACAGGGGGCGAACACTGAAGCTTTCTTT. Amino acid sequence: CGSTLQGANTEAFF.

This clonotype was seen a handful of times. The V call is TRBV4-3, the J call TRBJ2-1; 7 bases map to TRBD2. The germline CDR1 and CDR2 sequences are LGHNA and YSLEER. The CDR3 covers 18 residues. The ends lost 0 bases at V and 7 bases at J; junction bases unmatched: 15. The CDR3 region has the DNA TGCGCCAGCAGCCAAGATCTTCCCGGGTCTAGCGGACGTAATGAGCAGTTCTTC. Amino acids: CASSQDLPGSSGRNEQFF.

About this clonotype: Compared with germline, one end of the junction differs, possibly owing to a read error. V gene TRBV7-9 combines with J gene TRBJ2-1; the D is unclear. CDR1 is SEHNR and CDR2 is FQNEAQ in the germline V gene (reference sequence). CDR3 length equals 12 residues. The CDR3 DNA reads TGTGCCAGCAGGCCCAGCGACAAGGAGCAGTTGTTC. It translates to CASRPSDKEQLF. Full variable domain (rest looked up from reference TRBV7-9 and TRBJ2-1): DTGVSQNPRHKITKRGQNVTFRCDPISEHNRLYWYRQTLGQGPEFLTYFQNEAQLEKSRLLSDRFSAERPKGSFSTLEIQRTEQGDSAMYLCASRPSDKEQLFGPGTRLTVL.

As to this clonotype: The junction and the germline gene differ at one end; a read error may be behind it. The CDR3 here is CGSSEGAGGAKNIQYF. CDR3 DNA sequence: TGTGGCAGCAGTGAAGGGGCCGGAGGGGCCAAAAACATTCAGTACTTC. V gene TRBV6-1 combines with J gene TRBJ2-1, with D maybe TRBD2 (6 bases). The DNA end is more similar to TRBJ2-4, so the J call may be wrong. The CDR3 is 16 amino acids. Germline V gene lookup returns CDR1 MNHNS and CDR2 SASEGT.

The gene calls are TRBV6-1 and TRBJ2-6; a weak D match, TRBD2 (6 bases). CDR1 is MNHNS and CDR2 is SASEGT in the germline V gene. Trimming took 3 bases from V and 1 from J, leaving 10 bases between them. The CDR3 is 16 amino acids. CDR3 region: CASSEEGESGANVLTF. The DNA for the CDR3 is TGTGCCAGCAGTGAGGAGGGAGAGTCTGGGGCCAACGTCCTGACTTTC.

Of note for this clonotype: One junction end does not reproduce the germline sequence, and a read error may be involved. The chain recombines TRBV7-2 with TRBJ1-1; tentatively, D is TRBD1 (5 bases). Germline lookup yields CDR1 SGHTA and CDR2 FQGNSA. The CDR3 loop spans 14 amino acids. The CDR3 reads CASCLEGLVYERFF. The CDR3, as DNA: TGTGCCAGCTGCTTAGAGGGACTAGTTTATGAGCGGTTCTTC. The full variable domain, in which reference TRBV7-2 and TRBJ1-1 provide the parts outside the CDR3, is GAGVSQSPSNKVTEKGKDVELRCDPISGHTALYWYRQSLGQGLEFLIYFQGNSAPDKSGLPSDRFSAERTGGSVSTLTIQRTQQEDSAVYLCASCLEGLVYERFFGQGTRLTVV.

This clonotype was recorded many times. Here the CDR3 DNA reads TGTGCCAGCAGCCTACAGGGGGCTGACGAGCAGTACTTC. Residues: CASSLQGADEQYF. The rearrangement links TRBV7-2 to TRBJ2-7, with 9 bases fitting TRBD1. After removal of 5 bases from V and 5 bases from J, the junction contained 4 bases not matched to a gene. The CDR3 has 13 residues. The V gene's germline CDR1 is SGHTA and CDR2 FQGNSA.

By share of the sample, this clonotype is medium-sized. The chain links TRBV11-2 to TRBJ2-3; 7 bases line up with TRBD2. The CDR3 has 15 amino acids. The J segment lost 3 bases and the V segment lost 0 bases, leaving 3 bases of the junction unmatched. The germline V gene encodes CDR1 SGHAT and CDR2 FQNNGV. The chain's CDR3 is CASSLDPGGTDTQYF. In DNA form, the CDR3 reads TGTGCCAGCAGCTTAGACCCGGGAGGAACAGATACGCAGTATTTT.

This clonotype was counted between two and nine times. The rearrangement joins TRBV6-1 to TRBJ2-2; perhaps D is TRBD1 or TRBD2 (5 bases each). Trimming pared 8 bases from V and 0 bases from J, leaving 10 bases between. Looked up from germline, CDR1 is MNHNS and CDR2 is SASEGT. CDR3 length equals 14 residues. CDR3 bases: TGTGCCAGCGGGGGTAGGGCGAACACCGGGGAGCTGTTTTTT. Its protein is CASGGRANTGELFF.

This clonotype was observed many times. The chain has TRBV6-5 and TRBJ2-2; 7 nucleotides align to TRBD2. CDR1 is MNHEY and CDR2 is SVGAGI in the germline V gene. The length of the CDR3 is 14 residues. Losses at the gene ends were 8 bases for V and 4 bases for J; bases not matched to a gene: 7. In DNA form, the CDR3 reads TGTGCCAGCGGTTCCGGGAGGAGCACCGGGGAGCTGTTTTTT. Encoded protein: CASGSGRSTGELFF.

Turning to this clonotype: Mismatch with germline at one junction end may stem from a read error. J is TRBJ2-1 and V is TRBV10-3; 8 nucleotides agree with TRBD2. Germline assignment: CDR1 ENHRY and CDR2 SYGVKD. The CDR3 is made up of 14 amino acids. DNA of the CDR3: TGTGCCAGCAGTGAGTCTGGACGGGAGGGGGAGCAGTTCTTC. Translating gives CASSESGREGEQFF.

This clonotype was recorded many times. The chain is built from TRBV5-6 and TRBJ2-7; D ambiguous. The germline V and J ends were trimmed by 2 bases and 2 bases, with 5 bases remaining between them. The germline V gene encodes CDR1 SGHDT and CDR2 YYEEEE. The CDR3 extends over 12 amino acids. DNA for the CDR3: TGTGCCAGCAGCTTTAACGCCTACGAGCAGTACTTC. Encoded protein: CASSFNAYEQYF. Together with reference TRBV5-6 and TRBJ2-7, the CDR3 gives the full variable domain: DAGVTQSPTHLIKTRGQQVTLRCSPKSGHDTVSWYQQALGQGPQFIFQYYEEEERQRGNFPDRFSGHQFPNYSSELNVNALLLGDSALYLCASSFNAYEQYFGPGTRLTVT.

In the case of this clonotype: Because the CDR3 is missing its conserved closing phenylalanine or tryptophan, this is likely a read error. This chain uses TRBV7-2 with TRBJ1-1; 8 bases line up with TRBD1. There are 16 residues in the CDR3. With 0 bases clipped from V and 3 bases from J, the junction kept 6 bases outside the gene matches. Germline CDR1 is SGHTA and CDR2 is FQGNSA. Written as DNA, the CDR3 is TGTGCCAGCAGCTTAGCCCAGGGGGCTAGTTACACTGAAGCTTTCTGT. This sequence encodes CASSLAQGASYTEAFC.

The table lists this clonotype with many counts. A single base separates this from a much larger clone, so it may be a read error. The chain couples TRBV12-3 or TRBV12-4 to TRBJ2-1; 10 positions agree with TRBD2. The CDR3 is 15 amino acids. The V and J ends lost 5 bases and 13 bases, in that order; junction bases with no gene match: 14. For the CDR3, the DNA is TGTGCCAGCAGTCCGAGCGGGAGGGCCAGGGAGACCCAGTTCTTC. This translates into CASSPSGRARETQFF.

This clonotype was counted at least ten times. V and J are TRBV11-3 and TRBJ2-3, with 11 bases lining up with TRBD1. The J call is uncertain, as TRBJ2-1 better fits the DNA end. The V gene's germline CDR1 is SGHNT and CDR2 YENEEA. The CDR3 runs 15 residues. The CDR3 is CASSPRTGGKVEQFF. DNA for the CDR3: TGTGCCAGCAGCCCACGGACAGGGGGCAAAGTCGAGCAGTTCTTC.

The table lists this clonotype with a few counts. The chain is built from TRBV7-2 and TRBJ2-4; TRBD2 might be the D (5 bases). Germline V gives CDR1 SGHTA, CDR2 FQGNSA. Trimming cost V 1 base and J 13 bases, with 17 bases left between them. The CDR3 has 14 amino acids. In nucleotides, the CDR3 is TGTGCCAGCAGCTTAGGGACCATGGAAGCGGCCCAGTACTTC. Encoded protein: CASSLGTMEAAQYF.

J is TRBJ2-3 and V is TRBV11-2, with D uncertain. The J call may be faulty, since TRBJ2-1 better matches the DNA end. The CDR3 is made up of 13 amino acids. Germline V gene data show CDR1 as SGHAT and CDR2 as FQNNGV. The CDR3 DNA is TGTGCGGGCAGCCAGCCCCCGTACAATGAGCAGTTCTTC. Translated, it gives CAGSQPPYNEQFF.

In its sample, this clonotype ranks as medium-sized. The chain couples TRBV6-1 to TRBJ2-1; 14 bases are a match to TRBD2. Trimming took 6 bases from V and 6 from J; bases not matched to a gene: 4. Looked up from germline, CDR1 is MNHNS and CDR2 is SASEGT. The CDR3 consists of 15 residues. CDR3 sequence: CASSLGLAGGNEQFF. Written as DNA, the CDR3 is TGTGCCAGCAGCCTCGGACTAGCGGGAGGCAATGAGCAGTTCTTC.

As regards this clonotype: The junction departs from the called germline gene at one end, perhaps through a read error. V usage is TRBV6-1 and J usage is TRBJ2-1, with 7 nucleotides matching TRBD2. Germline-derived CDR1 and CDR2 are MNHNS and SASEGT. The CDR3 loop spans 14 amino acids. The CDR3 DNA reads as TGTGCCAGCCACCAGAGCGGGGCTTCCTACGAGCAGTGCTTC. Its protein is CASHQSGASYEQCF.

Many counts were recorded for this clonotype. V usage is TRBV6-2 or TRBV6-3 and J usage is TRBJ2-1; the D is unclear. The last part of the DNA fits TRBJ2-7 better; the J call may be wrong. The CDR3 covers 11 residues. CDR1 is MNHEY, CDR2 SVGEGT, per germline. The CDR3 is CASSREWRQYF. The DNA for the CDR3 is TGTGCCAGCAGCCGAGAGTGGAGGCAGTACTTC.